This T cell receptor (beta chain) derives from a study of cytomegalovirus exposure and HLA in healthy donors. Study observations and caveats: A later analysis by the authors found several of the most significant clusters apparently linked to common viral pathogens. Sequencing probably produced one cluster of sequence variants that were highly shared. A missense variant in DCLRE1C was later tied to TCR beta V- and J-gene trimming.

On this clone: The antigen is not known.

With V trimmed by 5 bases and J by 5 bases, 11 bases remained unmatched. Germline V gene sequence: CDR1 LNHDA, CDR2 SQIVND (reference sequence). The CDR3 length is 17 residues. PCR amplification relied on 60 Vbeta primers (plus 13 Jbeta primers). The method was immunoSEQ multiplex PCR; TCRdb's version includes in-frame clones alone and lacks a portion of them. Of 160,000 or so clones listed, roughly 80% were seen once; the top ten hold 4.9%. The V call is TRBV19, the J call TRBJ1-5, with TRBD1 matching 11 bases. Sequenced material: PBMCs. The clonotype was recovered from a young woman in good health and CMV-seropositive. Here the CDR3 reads CASSLSMGQGVHQPQHF. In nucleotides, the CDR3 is TGTGCCAGTAGTCTCTCGATGGGACAGGGGGTCCATCAGCCCCAGCATTTT.